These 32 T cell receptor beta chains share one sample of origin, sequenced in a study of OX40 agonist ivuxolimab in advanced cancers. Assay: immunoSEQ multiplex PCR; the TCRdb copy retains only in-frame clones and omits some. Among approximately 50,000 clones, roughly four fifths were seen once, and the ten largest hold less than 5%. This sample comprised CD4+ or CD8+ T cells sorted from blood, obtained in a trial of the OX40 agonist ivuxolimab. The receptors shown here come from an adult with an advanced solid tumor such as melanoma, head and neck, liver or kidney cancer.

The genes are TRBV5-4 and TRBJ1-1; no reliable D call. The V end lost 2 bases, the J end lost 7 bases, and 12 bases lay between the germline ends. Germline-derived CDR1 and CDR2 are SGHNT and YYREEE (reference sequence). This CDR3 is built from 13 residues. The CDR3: CASSLSPTGEAFF. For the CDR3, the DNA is TGTGCCAGCAGCTTATCGCCGACGGGTGAAGCTTTCTTT. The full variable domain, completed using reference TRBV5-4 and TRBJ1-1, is ETGVTQSPTHLIKTRGQQVTLRCSSQSGHNTVSWYQQALGQGPQFIFQYYREEENGRGNFPPRFSGLQFPNYSSELNVNALELDDSALYLCASSLSPTGEAFFGQGTRLTVV.

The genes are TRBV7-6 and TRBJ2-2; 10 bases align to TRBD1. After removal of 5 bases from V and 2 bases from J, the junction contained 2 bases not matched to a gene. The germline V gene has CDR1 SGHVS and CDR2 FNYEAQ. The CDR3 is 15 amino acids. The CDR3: CASSRQGANTGELFF. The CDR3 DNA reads TGTGCCAGCAGCCGACAGGGGGCAAACACCGGGGAGCTGTTTTTT.

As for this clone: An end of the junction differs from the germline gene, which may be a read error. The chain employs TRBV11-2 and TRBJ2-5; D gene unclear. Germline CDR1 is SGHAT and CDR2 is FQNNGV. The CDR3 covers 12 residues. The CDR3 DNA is TGTGCCAGCAGATTAGGTGGGGAGACCCAGTACTTC. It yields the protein CASRLGGETQYF.

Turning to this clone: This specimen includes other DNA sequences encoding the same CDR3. CDR3 protein: CASSPRQGSGSPLHF. The CDR3 nucleotides read TGTGCCAGCTCACCTCGACAGGGTAGTGGTTCACCCCTCCACTTT. The chain uses TRBV18 and TRBJ1-6, with 7 bases lining up with TRBD1. V was clipped by 3 bases and J by 9 bases; unmatched bases: 8. This CDR3 is built from 15 residues. The germline V gene has CDR1 KGHSH and CDR2 LQKENI.

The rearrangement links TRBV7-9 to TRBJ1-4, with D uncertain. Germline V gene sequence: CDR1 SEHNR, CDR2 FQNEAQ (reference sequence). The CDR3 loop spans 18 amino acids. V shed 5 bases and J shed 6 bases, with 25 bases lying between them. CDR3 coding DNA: TGTGCCAGCAGCCTCGGGTGGACCGGCGGTTATATACATGAAAAACTGTTTTTT. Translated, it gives CASSLGWTGGYIHEKLFF.

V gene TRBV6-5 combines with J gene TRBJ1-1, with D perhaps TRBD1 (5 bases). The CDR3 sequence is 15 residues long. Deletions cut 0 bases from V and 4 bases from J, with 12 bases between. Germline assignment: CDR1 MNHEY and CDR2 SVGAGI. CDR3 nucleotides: TGTGCCAGCAGTTACTCCGCGGTTGGGGGCACTGAAGCTTTCTTT. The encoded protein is CASSYSAVGGTEAFF.

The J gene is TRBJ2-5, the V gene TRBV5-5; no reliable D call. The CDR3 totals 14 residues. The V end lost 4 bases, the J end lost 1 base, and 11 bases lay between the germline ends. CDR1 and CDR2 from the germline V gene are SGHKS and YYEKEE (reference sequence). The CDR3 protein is CASSLVESQETQYF. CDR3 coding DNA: TGTGCCAGCAGCCTAGTGGAGTCCCAAGAGACCCAGTACTTC.

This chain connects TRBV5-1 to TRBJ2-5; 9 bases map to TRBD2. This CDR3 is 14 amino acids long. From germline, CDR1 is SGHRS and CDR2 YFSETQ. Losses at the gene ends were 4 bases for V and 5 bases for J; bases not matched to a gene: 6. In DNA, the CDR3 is TGCGCCAGCAGCACGGGACTAGCTGCGGAGACCCAGTACTTC. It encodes CASSTGLAAETQYF.

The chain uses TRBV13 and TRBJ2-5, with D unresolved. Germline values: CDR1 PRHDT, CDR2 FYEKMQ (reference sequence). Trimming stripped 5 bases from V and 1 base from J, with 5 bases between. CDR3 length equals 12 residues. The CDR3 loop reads CASSRPQETQYF. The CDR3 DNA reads TGTGCCAGCAGCAGACCCCAAGAGACCCAGTACTTC.

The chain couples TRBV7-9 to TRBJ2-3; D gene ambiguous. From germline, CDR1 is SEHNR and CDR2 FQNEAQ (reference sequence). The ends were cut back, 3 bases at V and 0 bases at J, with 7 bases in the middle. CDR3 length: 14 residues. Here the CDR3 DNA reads TGTGCCAGCAGCTTCAAAGTTAGCACAGATACGCAGTATTTT. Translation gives CASSFKVSTDTQYF.

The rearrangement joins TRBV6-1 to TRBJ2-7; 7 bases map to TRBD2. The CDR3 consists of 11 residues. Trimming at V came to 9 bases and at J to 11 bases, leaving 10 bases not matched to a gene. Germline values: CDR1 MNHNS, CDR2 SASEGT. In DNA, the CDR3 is TGTGCCAGTGGGAGGGTAATCTCTGAGTACTTC. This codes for CASGRVISEYF.

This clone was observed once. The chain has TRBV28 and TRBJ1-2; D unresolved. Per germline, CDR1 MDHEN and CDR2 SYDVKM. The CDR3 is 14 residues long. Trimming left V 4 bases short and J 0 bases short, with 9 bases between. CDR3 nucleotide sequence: TGTGCCAGCAGTTCCCACGGCTCTAACTATGGCTACACCTTC. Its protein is CASSSHGSNYGYTF.

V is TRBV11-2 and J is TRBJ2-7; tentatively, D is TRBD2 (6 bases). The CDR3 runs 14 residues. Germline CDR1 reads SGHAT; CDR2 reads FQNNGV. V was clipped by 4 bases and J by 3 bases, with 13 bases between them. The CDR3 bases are TGTGCCAGCAGCTGGGGGGAGACAAGCTACGAGCAGTACTTC. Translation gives CASSWGETSYEQYF.

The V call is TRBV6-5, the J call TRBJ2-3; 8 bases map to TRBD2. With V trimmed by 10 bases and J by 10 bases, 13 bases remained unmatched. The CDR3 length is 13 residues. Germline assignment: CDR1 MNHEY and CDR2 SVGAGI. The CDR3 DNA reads TGTGCCACGCGGAAACTAGCGGAATCTCCGCAGTATTTT. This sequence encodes CATRKLAESPQYF.

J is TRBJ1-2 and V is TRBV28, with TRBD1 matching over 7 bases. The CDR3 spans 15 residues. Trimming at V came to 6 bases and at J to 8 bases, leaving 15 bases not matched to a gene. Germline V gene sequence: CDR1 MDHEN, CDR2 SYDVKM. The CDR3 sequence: CASRAWGQNMGGYTF. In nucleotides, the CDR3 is TGTGCCAGCAGAGCGTGGGGACAGAATATGGGCGGCTACACCTTC.

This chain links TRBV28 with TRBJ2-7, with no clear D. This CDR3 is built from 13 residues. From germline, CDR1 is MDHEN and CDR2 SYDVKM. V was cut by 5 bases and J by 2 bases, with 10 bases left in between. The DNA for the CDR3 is TGTGCCAGCAGTGTCCGTACCACCTACGAGCAGTACTTC. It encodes CASSVRTTYEQYF.

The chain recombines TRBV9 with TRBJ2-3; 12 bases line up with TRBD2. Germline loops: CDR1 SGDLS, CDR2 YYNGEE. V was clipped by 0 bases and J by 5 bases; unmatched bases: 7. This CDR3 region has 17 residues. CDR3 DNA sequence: TGTGCCAGCAGCGTAGGGCCTAGCGGGGGGGCCATAGATACGCAGTATTTT. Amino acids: CASSVGPSGGAIDTQYF.

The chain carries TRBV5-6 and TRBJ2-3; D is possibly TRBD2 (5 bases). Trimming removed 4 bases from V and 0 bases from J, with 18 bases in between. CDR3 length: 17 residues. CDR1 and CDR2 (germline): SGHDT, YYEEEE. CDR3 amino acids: CASSPPQRPVSTDTQYF. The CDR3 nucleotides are TGTGCCAGCAGCCCACCACAGCGGCCCGTTAGCACAGATACGCAGTATTTT.

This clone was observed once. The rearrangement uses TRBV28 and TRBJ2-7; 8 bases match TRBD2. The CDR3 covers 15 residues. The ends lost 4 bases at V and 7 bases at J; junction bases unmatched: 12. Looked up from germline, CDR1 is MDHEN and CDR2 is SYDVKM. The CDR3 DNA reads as TGTGCCAGCAGTTCCCCGGCGGGGGGAAAGGGGGAGCAGTACTTC. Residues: CASSSPAGGKGEQYF.

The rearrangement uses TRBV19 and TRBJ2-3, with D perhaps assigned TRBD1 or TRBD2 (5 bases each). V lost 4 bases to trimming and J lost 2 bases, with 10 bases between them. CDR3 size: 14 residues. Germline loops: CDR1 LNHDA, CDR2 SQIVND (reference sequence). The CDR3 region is CASSRGFFTDTQYF. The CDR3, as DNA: TGTGCCAGTAGTAGGGGGTTTTTCACAGATACGCAGTATTTT.

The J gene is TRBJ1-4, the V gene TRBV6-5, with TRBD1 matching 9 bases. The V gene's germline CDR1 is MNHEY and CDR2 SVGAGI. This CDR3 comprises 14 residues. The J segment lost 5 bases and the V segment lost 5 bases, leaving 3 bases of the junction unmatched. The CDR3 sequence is CASSETGGNEKLFF. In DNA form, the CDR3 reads TGTGCCAGCAGTGAGACAGGGGGAAATGAAAAACTGTTTTTT.

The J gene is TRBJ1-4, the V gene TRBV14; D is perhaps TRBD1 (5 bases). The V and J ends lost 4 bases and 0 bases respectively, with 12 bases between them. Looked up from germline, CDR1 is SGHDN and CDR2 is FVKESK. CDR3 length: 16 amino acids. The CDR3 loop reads CASSLGTSSTNEKLFF. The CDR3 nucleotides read TGTGCCAGCAGCCTCGGGACTTCTTCAACTAATGAAAAACTGTTTTTT.

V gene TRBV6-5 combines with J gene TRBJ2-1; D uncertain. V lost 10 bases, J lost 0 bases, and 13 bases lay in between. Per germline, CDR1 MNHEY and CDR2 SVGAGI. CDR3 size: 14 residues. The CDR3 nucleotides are TGTGCCAAAACCTTCCGGAGCTCCTACAATGAGCAGTTCTTC. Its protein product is CAKTFRSSYNEQFF.

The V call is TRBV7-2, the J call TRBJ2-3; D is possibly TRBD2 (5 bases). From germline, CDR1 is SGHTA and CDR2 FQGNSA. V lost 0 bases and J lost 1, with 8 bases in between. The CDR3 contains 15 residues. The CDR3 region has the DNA TGTGCCAGCAGCTTAGCCCTACTAGGCACAGATACGCAGTATTTT. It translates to CASSLALLGTDTQYF.

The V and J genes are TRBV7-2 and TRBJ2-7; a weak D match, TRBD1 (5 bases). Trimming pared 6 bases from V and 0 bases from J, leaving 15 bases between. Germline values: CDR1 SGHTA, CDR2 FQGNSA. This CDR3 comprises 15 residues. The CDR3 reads CASSRQSSSSYEQYF. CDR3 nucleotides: TGTGCCAGCAGTCGACAGTCGTCCAGCTCCTACGAGCAGTACTTC.

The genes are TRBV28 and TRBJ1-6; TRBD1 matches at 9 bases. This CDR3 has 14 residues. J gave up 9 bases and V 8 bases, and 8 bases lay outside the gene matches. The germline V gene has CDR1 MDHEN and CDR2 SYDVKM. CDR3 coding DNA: TGTGCCAGCGGTCAAGGGGACAGGGTTTCACCCCTCCACTTT. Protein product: CASGQGDRVSPLHF. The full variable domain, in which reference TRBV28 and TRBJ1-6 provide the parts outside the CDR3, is DVKVTQSSRYLVKRTGEKVFLECVQDMDHENMFWYRQDPGLGLRLIYFSYDVKMKEKGDIPEGYSVSREKKERFSLILESASTNQTSMYLCASGQGDRVSPLHFGNGTRLTVT.

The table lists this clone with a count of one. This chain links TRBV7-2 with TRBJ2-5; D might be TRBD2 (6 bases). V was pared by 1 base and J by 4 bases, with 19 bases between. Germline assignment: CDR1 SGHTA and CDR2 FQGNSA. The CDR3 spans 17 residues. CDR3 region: CASSLGSQGGWIETQYF. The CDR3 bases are TGTGCCAGCAGCTTAGGTAGTCAGGGAGGTTGGATAGAGACCCAGTACTTC.

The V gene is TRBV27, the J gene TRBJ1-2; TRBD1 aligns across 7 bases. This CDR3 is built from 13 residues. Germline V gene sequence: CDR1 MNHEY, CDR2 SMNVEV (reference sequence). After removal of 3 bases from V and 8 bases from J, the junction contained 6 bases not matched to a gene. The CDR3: CASSLRQGLGYTF. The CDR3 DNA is TGTGCCAGCAGTTTGCGACAGGGTCTCGGCTACACCTTC.

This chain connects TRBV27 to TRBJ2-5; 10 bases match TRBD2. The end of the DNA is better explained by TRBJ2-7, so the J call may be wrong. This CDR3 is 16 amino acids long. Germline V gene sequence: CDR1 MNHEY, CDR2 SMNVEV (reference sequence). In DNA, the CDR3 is TGTGCCAGCAGTTCAACCTTACTAGCGGGGTACTACGAGCAGTACTTC. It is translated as CASSSTLLAGYYEQYF.

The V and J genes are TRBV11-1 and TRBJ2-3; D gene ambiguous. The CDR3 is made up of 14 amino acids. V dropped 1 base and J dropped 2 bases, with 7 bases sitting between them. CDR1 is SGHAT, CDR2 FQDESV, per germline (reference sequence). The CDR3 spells CASSLGSATDTQYF. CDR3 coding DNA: TGTGCCAGCAGCTTAGGCTCGGCCACAGATACGCAGTATTTT. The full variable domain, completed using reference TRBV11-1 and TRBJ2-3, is EAEVAQSPRYKITEKSQAVAFWCDPISGHATLYWYRQILGQGPELLVQFQDESVVDDSQLPKDRFSAERLKGVDSTLKIQPAELGDSAMYLCASSLGSATDTQYFGPGTRLTVL.

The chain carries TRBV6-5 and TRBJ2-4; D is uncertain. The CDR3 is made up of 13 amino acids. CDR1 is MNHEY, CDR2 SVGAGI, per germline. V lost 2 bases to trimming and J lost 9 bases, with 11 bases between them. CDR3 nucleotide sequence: TGTGCCAGCAGTTACAGGGAACTGGGCATTCAGTACTTC. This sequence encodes CASSYRELGIQYF.

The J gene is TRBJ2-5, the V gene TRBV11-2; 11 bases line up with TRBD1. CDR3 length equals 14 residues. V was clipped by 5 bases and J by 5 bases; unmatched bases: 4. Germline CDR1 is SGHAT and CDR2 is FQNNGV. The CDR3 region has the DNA TGTGCCAGCAGCCGGGACAGGGGGGGTGAGACCCAGTACTTC. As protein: CASSRDRGGETQYF.